The 25 T cell receptor beta chains below come from one sample, sequenced in a study of T cells after posttransplantation cyclophosphamide. Busulfan-fludarabine conditioning, marrow transplant, and cyclophosphamide on days +3 and +4 were administered. TCRdb's table, derived via immunoSEQ multiplex PCR, lists solely in-frame clones and lacks some. The sample lists approximately 1,500 clones, around 73% seen once, with about 16% in the top ten. The sample in question was CD4+ T cells sorted from PBMCs, obtained after allogeneic stem cell transplant with posttransplant cyclophosphamide. The receptors here all came from a male patient aged 50 or older who received an allogeneic stem cell transplant from an unrelated donor, was CMV-positive, and had acute GVHD only. Some T cells may have originated in the graft donor.

J is TRBJ2-5 and V is TRBV28, with TRBD2 matching over 9 bases. The CDR3 contains 13 residues. The V gene's germline CDR1 is MDHEN and CDR2 SYDVKM. V was pared by 6 bases and J by 7 bases, with 6 bases of the junction left unmatched. The CDR3 loop is CASRLAGVGTQYF. DNA for the CDR3: TGTGCCAGCAGATTAGCGGGAGTGGGGACCCAGTACTTC. Full variable domain (remainder filled in from reference TRBV28 and TRBJ2-5): DVKVTQSSRYLVKRTGEKVFLECVQDMDHENMFWYRQDPGLGLRLIYFSYDVKMKEKGDIPEGYSVSREKKERFSLILESASTNQTSMYLCASRLAGVGTQYFGPGTRLLVL.

Here the CDR3 reads CASSSGTGTSGRYEQYF. In DNA form, the CDR3 reads TGTGCCAGCAGTTCGGGGACCGGGACTAGCGGGAGATACGAGCAGTACTTC. The rearrangement uses TRBV27 and TRBJ2-7; TRBD2 matches 14 bases. This CDR3 comprises 17 residues. CDR1 is MNHEY and CDR2 is SMNVEV in the germline V gene (reference sequence). The ends lost 4 bases at V and 4 bases at J; junction bases unmatched: 9.

This chain uses TRBV18 with TRBJ1-2, with D possibly being TRBD1 (5 bases). Per germline, CDR1 KGHSH and CDR2 LQKENI. The CDR3 contains 14 residues. V lost 4 bases and J lost 7, with 16 bases in between. CDR3 sequence reads: CASSLDSREGGYTF. The CDR3 DNA follows: TGTGCCAGCTCACTGGATTCCAGGGAGGGTGGCTACACCTTC.

This rearrangement joins TRBV7-9 to TRBJ1-2; possibly TRBD1 for D (6 bases). V gave up 5 bases and J gave up 5 bases, with 9 bases separating them. This CDR3 has 12 residues. The germline V gene encodes CDR1 SEHNR and CDR2 FQNEAQ (reference sequence). The CDR3 coding sequence is TGTGCCAGCAGCCGGACAGATTATGGCTACACCTTC. It codes for CASSRTDYGYTF.

The J gene is TRBJ2-7, the V gene TRBV28; unclear D gene. The CDR3 runs 15 residues. The V end lost 3 bases, the J end lost 3 bases, and 15 bases lay between the germline ends. Looked up from germline, CDR1 is MDHEN and CDR2 is SYDVKM. The CDR3 loop reads CASSFGLATGYEQYF. In nucleotides, the CDR3 is TGTGCCAGCAGTTTTGGGCTCGCTACCGGCTACGAGCAGTACTTC.

This clone was seen a few times. This chain links TRBV28 with TRBJ2-5; tentatively, D is TRBD2 (6 bases). V dropped 7 bases and J dropped 3 bases, with 15 bases sitting between them. Germline V gene sequence: CDR1 MDHEN, CDR2 SYDVKM. The CDR3 length is 14 residues. The CDR3 sequence: CASTLAGIKETQYF. In DNA form, the CDR3 reads TGTGCCAGCACCTTGGCGGGGATCAAAGAGACCCAGTACTTC.

The CDR3 loop is CASRRQGAYEQYF. The CDR3 DNA follows: TGTGCCAGCAGACGACAGGGGGCCTACGAGCAGTACTTC. The genes are TRBV2 and TRBJ2-7, with TRBD1 identical over 9 bases. After removal of 6 bases from V and 2 bases from J, the junction contained 2 bases not matched to a gene. This CDR3 comprises 13 residues. CDR1 is SNHLY, CDR2 FYNNEI, per germline.

The rearrangement links TRBV4-2 to TRBJ1-1, with 9 nucleotides matching TRBD1. V was clipped by 5 bases and J by 5 bases; unmatched bases: 9. Looked up from germline, CDR1 is LGHNA and CDR2 is YNFKEQ. This CDR3 spans 15 amino acids. The DNA of the CDR3 is TGTGCCAGCAGCTCCGGGACAGGGAGAGGTACTGAAGCTTTCTTT. It codes for CASSSGTGRGTEAFF.

The chain employs TRBV27 and TRBJ2-6; TRBD1 aligns across 10 bases. CDR3 length equals 17 residues. Germline V gene lookup returns CDR1 MNHEY and CDR2 SMNVEV (reference sequence). After removal of 6 bases from V and 0 bases from J, the junction contained 5 bases not matched to a gene. The CDR3 loop reads CASSRTGGISGANVLTF. CDR3 bases: TGTGCCAGCAGCCGGACAGGGGGAATCTCTGGGGCCAACGTCCTGACTTTC.

In DNA form, the CDR3 reads TGTGCCAGCCGGGTCTTGCGGACTAGCCCGTCCGGGGAGCTGTTTTTT. As protein: CASRVLRTSPSGELFF. V usage is TRBV28 and J usage is TRBJ2-2; 8 nucleotides agree with TRBD2. The V segment lost 8 bases and the J segment 6 bases; nucleotides outside the gene matches: 14. The CDR3 length is 16 residues. Germline lookup yields CDR1 MDHEN and CDR2 SYDVKM.

This clone was detected only once. The chain employs TRBV7-2 and TRBJ2-7; the D gene is possibly TRBD1 (6 bases). Germline CDR1 is SGHTA and CDR2 is FQGNSA. Trimming removed 4 bases at V and 2 bases at J, with 9 bases between. This CDR3 region has 13 residues. In nucleotides, the CDR3 is TGTGCCAGCAGCTCGAGGACAGCCTACGAGCAGTACTTC. Translation gives CASSSRTAYEQYF.

The chain employs TRBV6-5 and TRBJ2-5, with D tentatively TRBD1 (6 bases). V lost 5 bases and J 5 bases, leaving 12 bases between the germline ends. This CDR3 is built from 13 residues. Germline V CDR1 and CDR2: MNHEY, SVGAGI. CDR3 in DNA: TGTGCCAGCAGTGGGACACCGCGGGAGACCCAGTACTTC. Encoded protein: CASSGTPRETQYF.

This clone has a single count. This chain connects TRBV7-8 to TRBJ2-2; 7 bases map to TRBD2. The germline CDR1 and CDR2 sequences are SGHVS and FQNEAQ. J was trimmed by 1 base and V by 5 bases; bases with no gene match: 7. The CDR3 spans 16 residues. The CDR3 sequence is CASSPPSGWNTGELFF. For the CDR3, the DNA is TGTGCCAGCAGCCCTCCTAGCGGATGGAACACCGGGGAGCTGTTTTTT.

This clone turned up a few times. The gene calls are TRBV19 and TRBJ2-2; 8 bases match TRBD2. The CDR3 is 16 residues long. Germline values: CDR1 LNHDA, CDR2 SQIVND (reference sequence). The V gene end was trimmed by 7 bases and the J gene end by 6 bases; junction bases not matched to a gene: 13. The CDR3 loop reads CASTPSGGDDAGELFF. DNA of the CDR3: TGTGCCAGTACCCCGTCGGGGGGGGATGACGCCGGGGAGCTGTTTTTT.

The chain is built from TRBV5-1 and TRBJ2-2, with 8 bases identical to TRBD2. There are 16 residues in the CDR3. Germline values: CDR1 SGHRS, CDR2 YFSETQ. V lost 5 bases, J lost 4 bases, and 10 bases stayed unmatched. CDR3 residues: CASRAAAGESTGELFF. The CDR3 DNA sequence: TGCGCCAGCAGGGCTGCAGCGGGAGAAAGCACCGGGGAGCTGTTTTTT.

This chain uses TRBV19 with TRBJ1-2, with 10 nucleotides matching TRBD1. Per the germline V gene, CDR1 is LNHDA and CDR2 is SQIVND (reference sequence). This CDR3 spans 14 amino acids. Unmatched junction bases numbered 7, after V lost 7 bases and J lost 5 bases. The CDR3: CASKGTGDRYGYTF. CDR3 nucleotide sequence: TGTGCCAGTAAAGGGACAGGGGATAGGTATGGCTACACCTTC.

The chain couples TRBV28 to TRBJ1-2; TRBD1 matches at 7 bases. The CDR3 length is 14 residues. The trim removed 5 bases at V and 6 bases at J, leaving 9 bases unmatched. The V gene's germline CDR1 is MDHEN and CDR2 SYDVKM. This CDR3 reads CASSPSLQGNGYTF. For the CDR3, the DNA is TGTGCCAGCAGTCCAAGTTTACAGGGGAATGGCTACACCTTC.

The chain employs TRBV7-9 and TRBJ1-2, with unresolved D. Trimming removed 1 base from V and 8 bases from J, with 8 bases in between. From germline, CDR1 is SEHNR and CDR2 FQNEAQ (reference sequence). This CDR3 contains 12 residues. The CDR3 nucleotides read TGTGCCAGCAGCTTAGAAATGCGGGGCTACACCTTC. Residues: CASSLEMRGYTF.

As DNA, the CDR3 is TGTGCCAGCAGCCCCACCCCCACCGCGTGGTTGCGGGGGGCGGCAAACAATGAGCAGTTCTTC. This codes for CASSPTPTAWLRGAANNEQFF. J is TRBJ2-1 and V is TRBV7-7; 8 bases line up with TRBD2. Germline CDR1 reads SSHAT; CDR2 reads FNYEAQ (reference sequence). The CDR3 contains 21 residues. Losses at the gene ends were 5 bases for V and 5 bases for J; bases not matched to a gene: 26.

This chain joins TRBV9 and TRBJ2-1, with unresolved D. The V end was cut by 6 bases, the J end by 0 bases, with 10 bases between. The CDR3 totals 14 residues. Germline values: CDR1 SGDLS, CDR2 YYNGEE. The CDR3 DNA sequence: TGTGCCAGCACCCGGGTCAACTCCTACAATGAGCAGTTCTTC. Its protein product is CASTRVNSYNEQFF.

The V call is TRBV4-2, the J call TRBJ2-7; D ambiguous. V gave up 1 base and J gave up 0 bases, with 16 bases separating them. The CDR3 is made up of 17 amino acids. Germline values: CDR1 LGHNA, CDR2 YNFKEQ. The CDR3, as DNA: TGTGCCAGCAGCCAAGGACGGCTTAGCTCTAGCTCCTACGAGCAGTACTTC. Its translation: CASSQGRLSSSSYEQYF.

The rearrangement links TRBV9 to TRBJ1-3; 9 bases fit TRBD1. CDR1 and CDR2 (germline): SGDLS, YYNGEE. The CDR3 contains 15 residues. With V trimmed by 3 bases and J by 0 bases, 1 base remained unmatched. The CDR3 sequence is CASSETGGSGNTIYF. CDR3 DNA sequence: TGTGCCAGCAGCGAGACAGGGGGCTCTGGAAACACCATATATTTT.

The sample holds a few counts of this clone. V usage is TRBV19 and J usage is TRBJ1-2; D is undetermined. CDR1 is LNHDA and CDR2 is SQIVND in the germline V gene (reference sequence). V gave up 3 bases and J gave up 5 bases, with 10 bases separating them. The CDR3 runs 13 residues. CDR3 sequence: CASSIGQRYGYTF. DNA of the CDR3: TGTGCCAGTAGTATTGGCCAGCGTTATGGCTACACCTTC.

This clone was observed a few times. The CDR3 sequence: CASSSQVNGELFF. The CDR3 coding sequence is TGTGCCAGCAGCTCGCAGGTCAACGGGGAGCTGTTTTTT. The V gene is TRBV7-9, the J gene TRBJ2-2; no clear D. The V gene lost 4 bases and the J gene lost 7 bases, with 10 bases spanning the gap. Germline CDR1 is SEHNR and CDR2 is FQNEAQ (reference sequence). This CDR3 is built from 13 residues.

Regarding this clone: A read error may explain this, as a much larger clone is one base away. This sequence joins TRBV2 and TRBJ1-2; a weak D match, TRBD1 (5 bases). Per germline, CDR1 SNHLY and CDR2 FYNNEI. The ends were cut back, 4 bases at V and 5 bases at J, with 14 bases in the middle. There are 14 residues in the CDR3. In nucleotides, the CDR3 is TGTGCCAGCAGTGCCCCCGGGGGATCGTATGGCTACACCTTC. The encoded protein is CASSAPGGSYGYTF.